The 19 T cell receptor beta chains given below trace back to one sample, sequenced in a study of cytomegalovirus exposure and HLA in healthy donors. Both 60 Vbeta primers and 13 Jbeta primers went into the PCR. Sequencing was performed with immunoSEQ multiplex PCR; in TCRdb, only in-frame clones are kept and a portion is missing. The repertoire shows fewer than 85,000 clones; the top ten hold around 5%. What was sequenced was PBMCs. The origin of the receptors is a woman aged 40 to 49 in good health and CMV-seropositive.

V and J are TRBV19 and TRBJ2-1; 7 positions match TRBD1. The V and J ends lost 1 base and 6 bases, in that order; junction bases with no gene match: 6. This CDR3 is built from 15 residues. Germline-derived CDR1 and CDR2 are LNHDA and SQIVND (reference sequence). The CDR3 protein is CASSIVTGVGNEQFF. The CDR3 coding sequence is TGTGCCAGTAGTATAGTTACAGGGGTGGGCAATGAGCAGTTCTTC.

The chain uses TRBV10-2 and TRBJ1-4, with 7 bases matching TRBD1. The CDR3 is 15 residues long. CDR1 and CDR2 from the germline V gene are WSHSY and SAAADI. Trimming at V came to 4 bases and at J to 8 bases, leaving 10 bases not matched to a gene. The CDR3 DNA follows: TGCGCCAGCAGTGTACTCTACGGGACAGAAGAAAAACTGTTTTTT. This codes for CASSVLYGTEEKLFF.

CDR3: CATRRGSSNQPQHF. The CDR3 bases are TGTGCCACCCGGCGTGGGAGTAGCAATCAGCCCCAGCATTTT. V is TRBV15 and J is TRBJ1-5; D uncertain. The CDR3 extends over 14 amino acids. Germline V gene sequence: CDR1 LNHNV, CDR2 YYDKDF (reference sequence). V dropped 8 bases and J dropped 0 bases, with 11 bases sitting between them.

The chain carries TRBV5-1 and TRBJ2-1; possible D gene TRBD1, 6 bases. V gave up 4 bases and J gave up 7 bases, with 18 bases separating them. CDR1 and CDR2 (germline): SGHRS, YFSETQ. The CDR3 has 15 residues. The CDR3 loop is CASSLGQLTSNEQFF. The DNA of the CDR3 is TGCGCCAGCAGCCTTGGACAGCTTACGAGTAATGAGCAGTTCTTC.

The chain couples TRBV7-3 to TRBJ2-7; 11 positions agree with TRBD1. After removal of 5 bases from V and 5 bases from J, the junction contained 11 bases not matched to a gene. This CDR3 has 16 residues. In germline, CDR1 is SGHTA, CDR2 FQGTGA. CDR3 in DNA: TGTGCCAGCAGCATTCAGGCGGGACAGGGGGGCCACGAGCAGTACTTC. Translation: CASSIQAGQGGHEQYF.

The chain couples TRBV11-3 to TRBJ1-2, with D perhaps matching TRBD1 (5 bases). Germline V gives CDR1 SGHNT, CDR2 YENEEA. This CDR3 spans 18 amino acids. V dropped 2 bases and J dropped 0 bases, with 19 bases sitting between them. CDR3 in amino acids: CASSLRPGGGSTNYGYTF. For the CDR3, the DNA is TGTGCCAGCAGCTTAAGGCCCGGGGGAGGATCGACTAACTATGGCTACACCTTC.

The chain uses TRBV30 and TRBJ1-2, with TRBD1 as a possible D gene (5 bases). Deletions cut 3 bases from V and 1 base from J, with 9 bases between. The length of the CDR3 is 13 residues. Germline V gene data show CDR1 as GTSNPN and CDR2 as SVGIG (reference sequence). CDR3 nucleotides: TGTGCCTGGAGGCAGGGCGTTAACTATGGCTACACCTTC. Translated, it gives CAWRQGVNYGYTF.

The chain recombines TRBV19 with TRBJ2-1; tentatively, D is TRBD1 (6 bases). The germline CDR1 and CDR2 sequences are LNHDA and SQIVND (reference sequence). This CDR3 is 12 amino acids long. The CDR3 here is CASQQGYNEQFF. CDR3 DNA sequence: TGTGCTTCTCAACAGGGATACAATGAGCAGTTCTTC.

The chain recombines TRBV14 with TRBJ2-5; the D is unclear. The last part of the DNA fits TRBJ2-7 better; the J call may be wrong. The germline V gene has CDR1 SGHDN and CDR2 FVKESK. The CDR3 extends over 14 amino acids. The CDR3 is CASSQFGQAYEQYF. CDR3 in DNA: TGTGCCAGCAGCCAATTCGGTCAAGCCTACGAGCAGTACTTC.

This chain joins TRBV6-5 and TRBJ1-5; D is possibly TRBD1 (6 bases). The CDR3 is 16 residues long. CDR1 is MNHEY, CDR2 SVGAGI, per germline. Trimming pared 4 bases from V and 1 base from J, leaving 14 bases between. CDR3 nucleotides: TGTGCCAGCAGTTTACAGGGCCCGCAGAGCAATCAGCCCCAGCATTTT. This codes for CASSLQGPQSNQPQHF.

The V and J genes are TRBV2 and TRBJ2-3; TRBD2 aligns across 13 bases. After removal of 6 bases from V and 4 bases from J, the junction contained 10 bases not matched to a gene. This CDR3 has 17 residues. Germline V gives CDR1 SNHLY, CDR2 FYNNEI. CDR3 nucleotide sequence: TGTGCCAGCAGCTTCGCTCGGACTAGCGGGAGACCAGATACGCAGTATTTT. This encodes CASSFARTSGRPDTQYF.

The genes are TRBV5-1 and TRBJ1-1, with a possible D match to TRBD1 (5 bases). This CDR3 is built from 15 residues. Germline loops: CDR1 SGHRS, CDR2 YFSETQ. V gave up 0 bases and J gave up 1 base, with 10 bases separating them. The CDR3 region has the DNA TGCGCCAGCAGCTTGGATAACGGGGGGAACACTGAAGCTTTCTTT. This sequence encodes CASSLDNGGNTEAFF. The full variable domain, its missing parts supplied by reference TRBV5-1 and TRBJ1-1, is KAGVTQTPRYLIKTRGQQVTLSCSPISGHRSVSWYQQTPGQGLQFLFEYFSETQRNKGNFPGRFSGRQFSNSRSEMNVSTLELGDSALYLCASSLDNGGNTEAFFGQGTRLTVV.

This chain joins TRBV7-9 and TRBJ1-2; 7 nucleotides agree with TRBD1. V gave up 1 base and J gave up 8 bases; unmatched junction bases: 10. Germline-derived CDR1 and CDR2 are SEHNR and FQNEAQ (reference sequence). CDR3 length: 15 residues. Here the CDR3 reads CASSLGLGQGDGYTF. The DNA of the CDR3 is TGTGCCAGCAGCTTAGGGCTCGGGCAGGGGGACGGCTACACCTTC.

CDR3 residues: CASSLSVSPNYGYTF. The CDR3 DNA follows: TGTGCCAGCAGCTTATCAGTTAGCCCTAACTATGGCTACACCTTC. The chain combines TRBV7-9 with TRBJ1-2; the D is unclear. The CDR3 is made up of 15 amino acids. Germline V lookup: CDR1 SEHNR, CDR2 FQNEAQ (reference sequence). The germline V and J ends were trimmed by 2 bases and 0 bases, with 10 bases remaining between them.

The CDR3 DNA sequence: TGTGCCAGCTCACCACCCGTCGTTTCCGTGGGCGGCTACACCTTC. Translating it yields CASSPPVVSVGGYTF. The gene calls are TRBV18 and TRBJ1-2; D ambiguous. The CDR3 spans 15 residues. The V and J ends lost 0 bases and 8 bases respectively, with 16 bases between them. Germline V gene sequence: CDR1 KGHSH, CDR2 LQKENI.

V gene TRBV11-2 combines with J gene TRBJ2-1; D is ambiguous. Germline V lookup: CDR1 SGHAT, CDR2 FQNNGV. V was trimmed by 7 bases and J by 3 bases, leaving 4 bases between them. This CDR3 has 11 residues. CDR3: CASIDYNEQFF. In DNA, the CDR3 is TGTGCCAGCATAGACTACAATGAGCAGTTCTTC. The full variable domain, rest sourced from reference TRBV11-2 and TRBJ2-1, is EAGVAQSPRYKIIEKRQSVAFWCNPISGHATLYWYQQILGQGPKLLIQFQNNGVVDDSQLPKDRFSAERLKGVDSTLKIQPAKLEDSAVYLCASIDYNEQFFGPGTRLTVL.

The CDR3 nucleotides read TGTGCCAGCAGCTTAGTGTGGGGGCTCAACAATGAGCAGTTCTTC. This gives the protein CASSLVWGLNNEQFF. V usage is TRBV7-9 and J usage is TRBJ2-1, with D possibly TRBD1 on 6 matching bases. V gave up 1 base and J gave up 5 bases, with 12 bases separating them. The CDR3 has 15 amino acids. The germline V gene encodes CDR1 SEHNR and CDR2 FQNEAQ (reference sequence).

V usage is TRBV9 and J usage is TRBJ2-7; 7 bases agree with TRBD1. V shed 4 bases, J shed 0 bases, and the junction held 7 bases outside the gene matches. Per the germline V gene, CDR1 is SGDLS and CDR2 is YYNGEE. This CDR3 is 15 amino acids long. DNA for the CDR3: TGTGCCAGCAGCCATACGGGACAGAGCTCCTACGAGCAGTACTTC. It encodes CASSHTGQSSYEQYF.

The V call is TRBV18, the J call TRBJ2-7, with 9 bases fitting TRBD1. Per germline, CDR1 KGHSH and CDR2 LQKENI. With 5 bases clipped from V and 6 bases from J, the junction kept 14 bases outside the gene matches. The CDR3 totals 16 residues. In DNA, the CDR3 is TGTGCCAGCTCATGGACAGGGGCCGAACTGATTCGCGAGCAGTACTTC. Translated: CASSWTGAELIREQYF.